This T cell receptor (beta chain) was obtained from a study of shared clonotypes between healthy human individuals. Study-wide findings and caveats: Exclusively blood specimens were collected; tissue repertoires likely differ.

In the case of this clone: Its antigen is currently unknown.

This was a deep-level run. The method was immunoSEQ multiplex PCR; TCRdb's version includes in-frame clones alone and lacks a portion of them. Among hundreds of thousands of clones listed, about nine tenths were seen once. V dropped 2 bases and J dropped 3 bases, with 10 bases sitting between them. The CDR3 covers 14 residues. CDR1 and CDR2 from the germline V gene are LNHNV and YYDKDF (reference sequence). The sequence was collected from a man aged 18 to 30 in good health. Sequencing input: memory CD8+ T cells sorted from blood. Regarding subset: CD45RO+ cells pooled with CCR7-negative TemRA cells. The V gene is TRBV15, the J gene TRBJ1-2, with D unclear. The CDR3 reads CATSRLGDDYGYTF. The CDR3 nucleotides read TGTGCCACCAGCAGATTGGGAGATGACTATGGCTACACCTTC.